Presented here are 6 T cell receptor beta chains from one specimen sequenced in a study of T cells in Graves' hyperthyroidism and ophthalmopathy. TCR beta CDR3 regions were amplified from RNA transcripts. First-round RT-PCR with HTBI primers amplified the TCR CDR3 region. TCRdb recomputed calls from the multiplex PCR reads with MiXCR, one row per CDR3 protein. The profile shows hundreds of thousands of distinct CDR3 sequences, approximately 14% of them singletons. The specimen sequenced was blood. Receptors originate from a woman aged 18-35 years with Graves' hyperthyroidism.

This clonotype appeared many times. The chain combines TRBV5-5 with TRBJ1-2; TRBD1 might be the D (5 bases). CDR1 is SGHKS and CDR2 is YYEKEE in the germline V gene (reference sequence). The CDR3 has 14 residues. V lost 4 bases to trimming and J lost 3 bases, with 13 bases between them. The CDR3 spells CASSPREFDYGYTF. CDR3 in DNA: TGTGCCAGCAGCCCCAGGGAGTTTGACTATGGCTACACCTTC.

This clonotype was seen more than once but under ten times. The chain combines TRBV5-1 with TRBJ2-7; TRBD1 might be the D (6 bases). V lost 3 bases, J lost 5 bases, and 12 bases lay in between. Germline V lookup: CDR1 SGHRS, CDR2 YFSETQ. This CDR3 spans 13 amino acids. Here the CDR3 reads CASSSTGFDEQYF. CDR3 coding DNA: TGCGCCAGCAGCTCAACAGGGTTCGACGAGCAGTACTTC.

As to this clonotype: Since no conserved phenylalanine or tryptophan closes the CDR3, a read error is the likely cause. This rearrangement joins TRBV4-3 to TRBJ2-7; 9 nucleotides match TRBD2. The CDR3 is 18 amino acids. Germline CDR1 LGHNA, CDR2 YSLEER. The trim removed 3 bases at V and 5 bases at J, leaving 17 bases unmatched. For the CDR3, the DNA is TGCGCCAGCAGCCATAGAAGCTCGGCTAGCGGGGAGGGGCACGAGCAGTACCTC. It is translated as CASSHRSSASGEGHEQYL.

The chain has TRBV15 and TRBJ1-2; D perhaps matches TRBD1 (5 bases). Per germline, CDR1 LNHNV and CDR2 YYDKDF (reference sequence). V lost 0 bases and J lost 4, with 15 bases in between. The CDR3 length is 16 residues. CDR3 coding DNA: TGTGCCACCAGCAGAGATCGGGGACTCCATGGCTATGGCTACACCTTC. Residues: CATSRDRGLHGYGYTF.

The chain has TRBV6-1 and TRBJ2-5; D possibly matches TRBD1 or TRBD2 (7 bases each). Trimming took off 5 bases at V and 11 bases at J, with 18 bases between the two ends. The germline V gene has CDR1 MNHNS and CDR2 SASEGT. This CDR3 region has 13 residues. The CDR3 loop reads CASSYGTAGNQYF. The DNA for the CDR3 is TGTGCCAGCAGTTATGGGACAGCGGGAAATCAGTACTTC.

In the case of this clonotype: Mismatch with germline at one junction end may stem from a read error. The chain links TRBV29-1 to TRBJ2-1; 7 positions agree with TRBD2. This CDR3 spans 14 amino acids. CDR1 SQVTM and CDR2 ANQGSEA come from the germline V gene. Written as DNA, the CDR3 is TGCAGCGTTGATGGGGAGGGGCTTTACAATGAGCAGCTCTTC. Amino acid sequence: CSVDGEGLYNEQLF.